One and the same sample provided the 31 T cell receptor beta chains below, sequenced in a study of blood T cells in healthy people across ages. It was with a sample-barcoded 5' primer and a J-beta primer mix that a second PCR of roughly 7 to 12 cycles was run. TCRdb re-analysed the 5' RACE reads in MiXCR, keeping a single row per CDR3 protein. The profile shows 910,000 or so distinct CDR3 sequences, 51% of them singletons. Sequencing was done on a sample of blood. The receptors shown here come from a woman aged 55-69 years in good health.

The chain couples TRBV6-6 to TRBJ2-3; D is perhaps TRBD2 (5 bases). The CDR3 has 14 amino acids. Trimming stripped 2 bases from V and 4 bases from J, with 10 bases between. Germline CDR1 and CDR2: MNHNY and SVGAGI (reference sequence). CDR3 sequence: CASSYGSRADTQYF. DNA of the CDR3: TGTGCCAGCAGTTACGGATCGAGGGCAGATACGCAGTATTTT.

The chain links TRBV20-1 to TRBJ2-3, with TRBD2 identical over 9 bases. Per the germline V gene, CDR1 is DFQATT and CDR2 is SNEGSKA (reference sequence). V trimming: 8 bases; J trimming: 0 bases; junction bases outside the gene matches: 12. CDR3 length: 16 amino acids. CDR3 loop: CSRNAGGLRSTDTQYF. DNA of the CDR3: TGCAGTCGGAATGCGGGAGGGCTGAGAAGCACAGATACGCAGTATTTT.

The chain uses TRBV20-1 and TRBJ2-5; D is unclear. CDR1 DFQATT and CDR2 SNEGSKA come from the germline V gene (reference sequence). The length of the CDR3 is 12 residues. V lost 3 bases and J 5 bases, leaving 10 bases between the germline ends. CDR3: CSASRAGETQYF. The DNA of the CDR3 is TGCAGTGCTAGCCGGGCTGGGGAGACCCAGTACTTC.

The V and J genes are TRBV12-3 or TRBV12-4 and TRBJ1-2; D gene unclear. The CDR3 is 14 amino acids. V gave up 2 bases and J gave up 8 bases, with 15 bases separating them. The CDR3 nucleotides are TGTGCCAGCAGTTTAAGGATCCAGGAGCCAGGCTACACCTTC. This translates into CASSLRIQEPGYTF.

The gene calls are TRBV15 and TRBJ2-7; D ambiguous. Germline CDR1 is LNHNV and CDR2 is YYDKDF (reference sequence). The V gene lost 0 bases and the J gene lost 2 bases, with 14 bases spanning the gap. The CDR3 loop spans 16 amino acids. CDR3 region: CATSRDRASKTYEQYF. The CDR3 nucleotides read TGTGCCACCAGCAGAGATCGGGCAAGCAAGACCTACGAGCAGTACTTC. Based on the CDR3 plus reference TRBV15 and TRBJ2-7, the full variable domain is DAMVIQNPRYQVTQFGKPVTLSCSQTLNHNVMYWYQQKSSQAPKLLFHYYDKDFNNEADTPDNFQSRRPNTSFCFLDIRSPGLGDTAMYLCATSRDRASKTYEQYFGPGTRLTVT.

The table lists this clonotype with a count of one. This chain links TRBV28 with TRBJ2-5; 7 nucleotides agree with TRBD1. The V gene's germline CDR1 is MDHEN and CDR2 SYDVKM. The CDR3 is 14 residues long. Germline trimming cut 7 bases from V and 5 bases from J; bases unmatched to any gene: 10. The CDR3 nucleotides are TGTGCCAGCACCCCGGGACAGTCCGGTGAGACCCAGTACTTC. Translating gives CASTPGQSGETQYF.

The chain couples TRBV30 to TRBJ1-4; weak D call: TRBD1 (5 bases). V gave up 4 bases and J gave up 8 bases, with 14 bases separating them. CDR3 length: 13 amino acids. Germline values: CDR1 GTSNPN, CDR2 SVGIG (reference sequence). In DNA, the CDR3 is TGTGCCTGGAAGGTCCTCGGGGGAGAAAAACTGTTTTTT. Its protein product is CAWKVLGGEKLFF.

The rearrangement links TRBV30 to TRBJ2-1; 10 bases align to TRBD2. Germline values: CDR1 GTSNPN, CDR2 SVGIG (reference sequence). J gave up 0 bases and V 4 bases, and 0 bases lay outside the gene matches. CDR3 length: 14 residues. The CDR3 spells CAWTSGSSYNEQFF. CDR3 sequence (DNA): TGTGCCTGGACTAGCGGGAGCTCCTACAATGAGCAGTTCTTC.

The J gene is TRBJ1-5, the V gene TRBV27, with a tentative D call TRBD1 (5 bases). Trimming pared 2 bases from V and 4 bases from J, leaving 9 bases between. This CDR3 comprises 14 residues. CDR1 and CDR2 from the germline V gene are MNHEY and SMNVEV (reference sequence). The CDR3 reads CASSLGDSNQPQHF. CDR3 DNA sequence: TGTGCCAGCAGTTTAGGTGACAGTAATCAGCCCCAGCATTTT.

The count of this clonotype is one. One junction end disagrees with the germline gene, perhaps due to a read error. DNA for the CDR3: TGTAGTGCTAGAGCACAGGGGGCGGATGGCTACACCTTC. Translated, it gives CSARAQGADGYTF. The rearrangement joins TRBV20-1 to TRBJ1-2; TRBD1 aligns across 9 bases. The CDR3 sequence is 13 residues long. The V gene's germline CDR1 is DFQATT and CDR2 SNEGSKA (reference sequence).

The CDR3, as DNA: TGTGCCAGCAGATCTAGGAGATACGACTACAATGAGCAGTTCTTC. Translation gives CASRSRRYDYNEQFF. This chain uses TRBV28 with TRBJ2-1; D gene unclear. This CDR3 has 15 residues. V was pared by 6 bases and J by 3 bases, with 15 bases between. Germline assignment: CDR1 MDHEN and CDR2 SYDVKM.

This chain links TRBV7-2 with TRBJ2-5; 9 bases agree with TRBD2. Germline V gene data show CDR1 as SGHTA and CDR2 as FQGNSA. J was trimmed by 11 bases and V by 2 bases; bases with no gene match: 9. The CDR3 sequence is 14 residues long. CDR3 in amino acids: CASSLSSGTGEQYF. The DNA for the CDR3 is TGTGCCAGCAGCTTATCTAGCGGGACGGGTGAGCAGTACTTC.

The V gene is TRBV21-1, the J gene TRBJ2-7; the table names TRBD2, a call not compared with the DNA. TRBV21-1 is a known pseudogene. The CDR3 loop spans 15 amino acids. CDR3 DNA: TGTGCCAGCAGCACTAGGGGAGGGACCTCCTACGAGCAGTACTTC. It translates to CASSTRGGTSYEQYF.

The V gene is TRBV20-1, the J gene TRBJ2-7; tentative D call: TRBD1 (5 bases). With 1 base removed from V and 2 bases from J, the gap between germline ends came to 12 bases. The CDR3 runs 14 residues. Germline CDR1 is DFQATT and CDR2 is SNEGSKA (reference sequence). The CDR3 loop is CSARAGAMAYEQYF. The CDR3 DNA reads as TGCAGTGCTAGAGCTGGGGCTATGGCCTACGAGCAGTACTTC.

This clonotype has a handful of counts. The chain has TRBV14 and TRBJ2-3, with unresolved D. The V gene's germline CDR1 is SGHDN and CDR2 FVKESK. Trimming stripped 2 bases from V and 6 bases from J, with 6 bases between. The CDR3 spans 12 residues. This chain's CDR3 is CASSQWWDTQYF. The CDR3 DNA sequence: TGTGCCAGCAGCCAATGGTGGGATACGCAGTATTTT.

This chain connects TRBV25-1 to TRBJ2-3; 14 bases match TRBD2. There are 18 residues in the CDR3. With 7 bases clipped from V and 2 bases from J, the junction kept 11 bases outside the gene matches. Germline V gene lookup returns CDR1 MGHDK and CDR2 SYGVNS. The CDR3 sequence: CASTWTSGRWRDTDTQYF. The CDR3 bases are TGTGCCAGCACCTGGACTAGCGGGAGGTGGCGAGACACAGATACGCAGTATTTT.

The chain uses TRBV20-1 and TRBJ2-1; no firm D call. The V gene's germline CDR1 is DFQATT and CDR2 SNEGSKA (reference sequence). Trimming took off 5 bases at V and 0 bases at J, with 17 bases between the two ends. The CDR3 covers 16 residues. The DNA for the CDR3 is TGCAGTGCTCCTCCCTTTGGAGCGAGCTCCTACAATGAGCAGTTCTTC. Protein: CSAPPFGASSYNEQFF.

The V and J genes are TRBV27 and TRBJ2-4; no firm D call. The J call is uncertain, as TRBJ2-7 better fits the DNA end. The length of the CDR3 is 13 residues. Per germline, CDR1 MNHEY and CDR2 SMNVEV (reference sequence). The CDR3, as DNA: TGTGCCAGCGCGTCCGGCATCGGCTACGAGCAGTACTTC. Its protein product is CASASGIGYEQYF.

CDR3 DNA sequence: TGTGCCAGCACAAAAGGAGGCGGGAGGGGAGGTGAGCAGTTCTTC. It yields the protein CASTKGGGRGGEQFF. The chain links TRBV21-1 to TRBJ2-1; the D call of TRBD2 is as the table states it, not checked on the DNA. TRBV21-1 is a known pseudogene. The CDR3 loop spans 15 amino acids.

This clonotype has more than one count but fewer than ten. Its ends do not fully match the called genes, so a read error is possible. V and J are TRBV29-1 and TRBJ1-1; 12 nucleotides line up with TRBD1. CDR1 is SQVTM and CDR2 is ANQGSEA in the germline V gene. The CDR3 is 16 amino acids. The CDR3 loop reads CSVRGTGGLLNTEAFF. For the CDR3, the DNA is TGTAGCGTTCGAGGGACAGGGGGCTTATTGAACACTGAAGCTTTCTTT.

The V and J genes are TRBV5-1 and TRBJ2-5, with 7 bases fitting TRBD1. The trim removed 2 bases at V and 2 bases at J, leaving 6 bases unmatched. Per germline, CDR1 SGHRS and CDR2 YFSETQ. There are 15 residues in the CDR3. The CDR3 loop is CASSFAPGQQETQYF. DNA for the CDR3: TGCGCCAGCAGCTTTGCCCCGGGACAGCAAGAGACCCAGTACTTC.

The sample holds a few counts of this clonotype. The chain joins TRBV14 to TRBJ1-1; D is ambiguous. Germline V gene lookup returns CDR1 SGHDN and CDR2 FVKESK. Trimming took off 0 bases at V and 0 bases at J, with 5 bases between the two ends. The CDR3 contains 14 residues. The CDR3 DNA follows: TGTGCCAGCAGCCAAGACGGAGTGAACACTGAAGCTTTCTTT. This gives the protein CASSQDGVNTEAFF.

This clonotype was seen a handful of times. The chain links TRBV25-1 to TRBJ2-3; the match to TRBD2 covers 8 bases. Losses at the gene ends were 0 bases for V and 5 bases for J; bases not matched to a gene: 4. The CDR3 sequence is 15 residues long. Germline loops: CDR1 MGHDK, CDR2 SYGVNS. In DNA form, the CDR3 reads TGTGCCAGCAGTGAATATATCAGCGGGAGAGATACGCAGTATTTT. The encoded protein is CASSEYISGRDTQYF. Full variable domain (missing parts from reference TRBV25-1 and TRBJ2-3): EADIYQTPRYLVIGTGKKITLECSQTMGHDKMYWYQQDPGMELHLIHYSYGVNSTEKGDLSSESTVSRIRTEHFPLTLESARPSHTSQYLCASSEYISGRDTQYFGPGTRLTVL.

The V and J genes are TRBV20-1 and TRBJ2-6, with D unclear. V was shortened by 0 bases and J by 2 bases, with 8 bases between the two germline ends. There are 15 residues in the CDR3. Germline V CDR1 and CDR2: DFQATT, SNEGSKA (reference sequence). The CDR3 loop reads CSARDALTGANVLTF. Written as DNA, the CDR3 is TGCAGTGCTAGAGATGCCTTAACTGGGGCCAACGTCCTGACTTTC.

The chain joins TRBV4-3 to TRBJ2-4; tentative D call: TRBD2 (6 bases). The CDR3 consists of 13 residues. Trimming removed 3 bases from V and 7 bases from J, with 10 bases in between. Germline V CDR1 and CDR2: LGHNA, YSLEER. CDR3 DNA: TGCGCCAGCAGCCAGTCGGAGGGCAACATTCAGTACTTC. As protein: CASSQSEGNIQYF.

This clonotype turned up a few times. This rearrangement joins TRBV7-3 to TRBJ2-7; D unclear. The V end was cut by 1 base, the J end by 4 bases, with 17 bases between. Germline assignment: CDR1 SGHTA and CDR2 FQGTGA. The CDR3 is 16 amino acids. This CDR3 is CASSLKGTGFPYEQYF. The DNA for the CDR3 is TGTGCCAGCAGCTTAAAGGGAACGGGCTTCCCGTACGAGCAGTACTTC.

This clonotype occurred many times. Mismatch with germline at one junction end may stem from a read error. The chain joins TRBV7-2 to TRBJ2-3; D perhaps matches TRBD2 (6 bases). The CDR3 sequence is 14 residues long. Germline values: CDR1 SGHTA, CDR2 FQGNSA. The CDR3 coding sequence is TGTGCCAGCAGCTCCAGACTAGGTGCAGATTCGCAGTATTTT. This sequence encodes CASSSRLGADSQYF.

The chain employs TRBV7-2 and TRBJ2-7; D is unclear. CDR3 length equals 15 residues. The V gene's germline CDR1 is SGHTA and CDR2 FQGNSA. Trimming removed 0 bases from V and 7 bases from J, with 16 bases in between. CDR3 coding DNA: TGTGCCAGCAGCTTAGCTAGTTCATCCATGGGTGAGCAGTACTTC. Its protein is CASSLASSSMGEQYF.

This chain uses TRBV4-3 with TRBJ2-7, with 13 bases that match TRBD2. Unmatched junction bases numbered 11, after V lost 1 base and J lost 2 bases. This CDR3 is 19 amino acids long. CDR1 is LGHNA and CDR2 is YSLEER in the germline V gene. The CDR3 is CASSQVRITSGRGAYEQYF. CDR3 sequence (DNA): TGCGCCAGCAGCCAAGTTAGGATTACTAGCGGGAGGGGGGCCTACGAGCAGTACTTC.

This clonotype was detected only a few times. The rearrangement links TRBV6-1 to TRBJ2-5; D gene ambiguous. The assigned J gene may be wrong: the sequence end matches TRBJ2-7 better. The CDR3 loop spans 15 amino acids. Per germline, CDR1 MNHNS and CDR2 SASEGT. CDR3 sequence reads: CASSPTSTLGSEQYF. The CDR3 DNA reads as TGTGCCAGCAGCCCAACATCCACTTTGGGCTCCGAGCAGTACTTC.

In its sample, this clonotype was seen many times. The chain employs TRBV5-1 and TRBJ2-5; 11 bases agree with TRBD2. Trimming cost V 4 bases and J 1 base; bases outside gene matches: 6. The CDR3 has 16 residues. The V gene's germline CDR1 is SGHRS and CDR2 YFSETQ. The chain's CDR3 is CASSLAGTSGQETQYF. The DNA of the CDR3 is TGCGCCAGCAGCCTTGCAGGGACTAGCGGCCAAGAGACCCAGTACTTC.